This TCR beta chain emerged from a study of cytomegalovirus exposure and HLA in healthy donors. The primer mix had 60 Vbeta and 13 Jbeta primers. Some clones are missing from TCRdb's copy, which holds only in-frame ones; the method was immunoSEQ multiplex PCR. The table lists approximately 90,000 clones, 75% of them singletons, with around 2% in the top ten. The CDR3 contains 13 residues. Per germline, CDR1 SQVTM and CDR2 ANQGSEA. After removal of 4 bases from V and 6 bases from J, the junction contained 9 bases not matched to a gene. Broader study findings: The likely origin of a cluster of highly shared sequence variants was a sequencing artifact.

To note about this clone: The antigen remains unidentified.

The chain is built from TRBV29-1 and TRBJ2-7, with TRBD2 matching 7 bases. The sequence derives from a man aged 35 to 55 in good health and CMV-seronegative. Sequenced input: PBMCs. CDR3: CSVVPPGEGEQYF. The CDR3 region has the DNA TGCAGCGTTGTCCCTCCGGGGGAGGGCGAGCAGTACTTC.